These 32 T cell receptor beta chains were all obtained from the same sample, sequenced in a study of shared clonotypes between healthy human individuals. The table came from immunoSEQ multiplex PCR; TCRdb's copy has only in-frame clones and leaves some out. The sample comprises roughly 2.6 million clones, 85% to 95% of which are singletons, and about 0.13% rests with the top ten. The sample comprised naive CD4+ T cells sorted from blood. Documented subset: CD45RA+ positively selected. The origin of the receptors is a man aged 18 to 29 in good health.

The chain is built from TRBV2 and TRBJ2-2, with 11 bases lining up with TRBD2. This CDR3 is built from 16 residues. Germline V gene lookup returns CDR1 SNHLY and CDR2 FYNNEI. Losses at the gene ends were 6 bases for V and 0 bases for J; bases not matched to a gene: 3. The chain's CDR3 is CASRTLAGANTGELFF. DNA for the CDR3: TGTGCCAGCAGGACACTAGCGGGAGCGAACACCGGGGAGCTGTTTTTT.

Points on this clone: The same CDR3 also results from other DNA sequences found in this sample. This rearrangement joins TRBV7-2 to TRBJ2-7, with TRBD2 as a possible D gene (7 bases). Per the germline V gene, CDR1 is SGHTA and CDR2 is FQGNSA. The CDR3 runs 14 residues. V shed 5 bases and J shed 4 bases, with 15 bases lying between them. CDR3 DNA sequence: TGTGCCAGCAGCCTCGTTCGGGGGGCTTACGAGCAGTACTTC. It yields the protein CASSLVRGAYEQYF.

This chain joins TRBV11-3 and TRBJ2-3, with TRBD1 matching over 8 bases. Germline CDR1 reads SGHNT; CDR2 reads YENEEA. The length of the CDR3 is 14 residues. J lost 4 bases, V lost 5 bases, and 5 bases had no gene match. Here the CDR3 DNA reads TGTGCCAGCAGCCTACAGGGGGAAGCAGATACGCAGTATTTT. It encodes CASSLQGEADTQYF.

The gene calls are TRBV2 and TRBJ2-7; no clear D gene. Trimming took off 6 bases at V and 3 bases at J, with 6 bases between the two ends. The CDR3 consists of 11 residues. CDR1 and CDR2 from the germline V gene are SNHLY and FYNNEI. In DNA form, the CDR3 reads TGTGCCAGCAGACCCTACTACGAGCAGTACTTC. It specifies CASRPYYEQYF.

The chain carries TRBV18 and TRBJ2-6, with TRBD1 matching over 7 bases. Germline CDR1 reads KGHSH; CDR2 reads LQKENI. The junction had 8 bases not matched to a gene; V was cut back by 5 bases and J by 4 bases. The CDR3 is 16 amino acids. The CDR3 DNA sequence: TGTGCCAGCTCAACCATTACAGGGGTCGGGGCCAACGTCCTGACTTTC. As protein: CASSTITGVGANVLTF.

The rearrangement uses TRBV10-3 and TRBJ1-1; maybe TRBD1 (5 bases). Deletions cut 8 bases from V and 5 bases from J, with 12 bases between. The CDR3 has 12 amino acids. The germline CDR1 and CDR2 sequences are ENHRY and SYGVKD. The CDR3 DNA reads as TGTGCCATCGGTGCGACAGTTACTGAAGCTTTCTTT. The encoded protein is CAIGATVTEAFF.

This clone was picked up one time. The J gene is TRBJ2-7, the V gene TRBV23-1; the D is unclear. TRBV23-1 is given ORF status, its function remaining uncertain. The CDR3 is 14 residues long. V dropped 0 bases and J dropped 2 bases, with 8 bases sitting between them. The CDR3 DNA reads TGCGCCAGCAGTCAATCCAGGTTAGCCTACGAGCAGTACTTC. It codes for CASSQSRLAYEQYF.

The rearrangement joins TRBV5-8 to TRBJ2-6; the D gene could be TRBD1 or TRBD2 (5 bases each). CDR3 length: 16 amino acids. V was pared by 3 bases and J by 2 bases, with 12 bases between. Germline CDR1 is SGHTS and CDR2 is YDEGEE. The CDR3 sequence is CASSSRDGPGANVLTF. The DNA for the CDR3 is TGTGCCAGCAGCTCCCGGGACGGTCCTGGGGCCAACGTCCTGACTTTC.

The V call is TRBV28, the J call TRBJ2-1; D might be TRBD2 (7 bases). This CDR3 contains 14 residues. Germline V lookup: CDR1 MDHEN, CDR2 SYDVKM. Trimming pared 8 bases from V and 9 bases from J, leaving 20 bases between. The CDR3 nucleotides are TGTGCCAGCCTAGGGGGGGGGCCGGTTGGTGAGCAGTTCTTC. It specifies CASLGGGPVGEQFF. Drawing the rest from reference TRBV28 and TRBJ2-1, the complete variable domain is DVKVTQSSRYLVKRTGEKVFLECVQDMDHENMFWYRQDPGLGLRLIYFSYDVKMKEKGDIPEGYSVSREKKERFSLILESASTNQTSMYLCASLGGGPVGEQFFGPGTRLTVL.

This chain connects TRBV6-1 to TRBJ1-3; D is undetermined. The CDR3 covers 17 residues. The V end was cut by 0 bases, the J end by 2 bases, with 14 bases between. Germline CDR1 MNHNS, CDR2 SASEGT. Here the CDR3 DNA reads TGTGCCAGCAGTGAAGCGGAGGTAGGGAGAGCTGGAAACACCATATATTTT. This codes for CASSEAEVGRAGNTIYF.

The chain joins TRBV20-1 to TRBJ2-1; 8 nucleotides line up with TRBD2. V shed 6 bases and J 10 bases; nucleotides not matched to a gene: 5. The CDR3 is made up of 11 amino acids. Germline V CDR1 and CDR2: DFQATT, SNEGSKA (reference sequence). This CDR3 reads CSAHSGKEQFF. The DNA for the CDR3 is TGCAGTGCCCATAGCGGGAAGGAGCAGTTCTTC.

J is TRBJ2-1 and V is TRBV5-1; 9 positions agree with TRBD2. Germline V gene data show CDR1 as SGHRS and CDR2 as YFSETQ. The CDR3 has 17 amino acids. V shed 0 bases, J shed 4 bases, and the junction held 8 bases outside the gene matches. In nucleotides, the CDR3 is TGCGCCAGCAGCTTGGCCCGTAGTCTAGCGGGGTACAATGAGCAGTTCTTC. Protein sequence: CASSLARSLAGYNEQFF.

The CDR3 nucleotides read TGCGCCAGCAGCAGATCCGGGATCGCGGGGGATTCACCCCTCCACTTT. As protein: CASSRSGIAGDSPLHF. This chain uses TRBV5-1 with TRBJ1-6, with TRBD1 as a possible D gene (5 bases). The CDR3 is 16 amino acids. V dropped 4 bases and J dropped 8 bases, with 19 bases sitting between them. Germline lookup yields CDR1 SGHRS and CDR2 YFSETQ. Drawing the rest from reference TRBV5-1 and TRBJ1-6, the complete variable domain is KAGVTQTPRYLIKTRGQQVTLSCSPISGHRSVSWYQQTPGQGLQFLFEYFSETQRNKGNFPGRFSGRQFSNSRSEMNVSTLELGDSALYLCASSRSGIAGDSPLHFGNGTRLTVT.

Note on this clone: The same CDR3 also results from other DNA sequences found in this sample. The CDR3 protein is CASSLSGNTEAFF. Written as DNA, the CDR3 is TGTGCCAGCAGTTTATCGGGGAACACTGAAGCTTTCTTT. The rearrangement uses TRBV28 and TRBJ1-1; D unclear. This CDR3 has 13 residues. Germline values: CDR1 MDHEN, CDR2 SYDVKM. V dropped 1 base and J dropped 1 base, with 4 bases sitting between them.

The chain is built from TRBV5-1 and TRBJ2-7, with 7 nucleotides matching TRBD1. This CDR3 is 16 amino acids long. Per germline, CDR1 SGHRS and CDR2 YFSETQ. V lost 0 bases and J lost 3; bases outside the gene matches: 9. CDR3 residues: CASSLAWDRSLYEQYF. Written as DNA, the CDR3 is TGCGCCAGCAGCTTGGCCTGGGACAGAAGTCTCTACGAGCAGTACTTC.

This chain connects TRBV6-1 to TRBJ1-4, with 7 bases matching TRBD1. This CDR3 contains 15 residues. Per the germline V gene, CDR1 is MNHNS and CDR2 is SASEGT. V trimming: 6 bases; J trimming: 3 bases; junction bases outside the gene matches: 7. The DNA for the CDR3 is TGTGCCAGCAGACCACAGGGGTTTTCTAATGAAAAACTGTTTTTT. It is translated as CASRPQGFSNEKLFF.

This clone came up once. V usage is TRBV14 and J usage is TRBJ2-7, with 11 bases fitting TRBD2. J gave up 6 bases and V 3 bases, and 7 bases lay outside the gene matches. The CDR3 contains 15 residues. Germline lookup yields CDR1 SGHDN and CDR2 FVKESK. CDR3 in amino acids: CASSHQLAGVSEQYF. CDR3 nucleotides: TGTGCCAGCAGCCACCAACTAGCGGGAGTAAGCGAGCAGTACTTC.

This chain uses TRBV18 with TRBJ2-3; no reliable D call. The CDR3 covers 17 residues. The V end lost 3 bases, the J end lost 0 bases, and 16 bases lay between the germline ends. Looked up from germline, CDR1 is KGHSH and CDR2 is LQKENI. The CDR3: CASSPNIPTDSTDTQYF. CDR3 nucleotides: TGTGCCAGCTCACCCAACATCCCAACAGATAGCACAGATACGCAGTATTTT. The whole variable domain, filled in from reference TRBV18 and TRBJ2-3, reads NAGVMQNPRHLVRRRGQEARLRCSPMKGHSHVYWYRQLPEEGLKFMVYLQKENIIDESGMPKERFSAEFPKEGPSILRIQQVVRGDSAAYFCASSPNIPTDSTDTQYFGPGTRLTVL.

This clone was counted only a few times. V and J are TRBV19 and TRBJ2-7; D is undetermined. The CDR3 extends over 15 amino acids. Trimming took off 0 bases at V and 2 bases at J, with 11 bases between the two ends. Germline V lookup: CDR1 LNHDA, CDR2 SQIVND (reference sequence). The CDR3 nucleotides read TGTGCCAGTAGTATAGATCTGGGCAGAACCTACGAGCAGTACTTC. This encodes CASSIDLGRTYEQYF.

CDR3 sequence reads: CASSVESRLRGYTF. As DNA, the CDR3 is TGTGCCAGCAGCGTAGAAAGTCGTCTGAGGGGCTACACCTTC. The chain links TRBV9 to TRBJ1-2, with no clear D. The germline CDR1 and CDR2 sequences are SGDLS and YYNGEE. CDR3 length: 14 amino acids. V dropped 0 bases and J dropped 8 bases, with 14 bases sitting between them.

V is TRBV29-1 and J is TRBJ2-1; D might be TRBD1 (7 bases). The CDR3 consists of 10 residues. Germline-derived CDR1 and CDR2 are SQVTM and ANQGSEA. V gave up 7 bases and J gave up 12 bases, with 13 bases separating them. CDR3 protein: CSGRDSWQFF. The CDR3 region has the DNA TGCAGCGGGCGGGACAGCTGGCAGTTCTTC.

Of note for this clone: One end of the junction is discordant with germline, which a read error may explain. The gene calls are TRBV6-1 and TRBJ2-7, with 7 bases that match TRBD2. CDR1 and CDR2 from the germline V gene are MNHNS and SASEGT. The CDR3 consists of 13 residues. DNA of the CDR3: TGTGCCTGCAGGACTAGGACCGCGGGAGAGCAGTACTTC. Its translation: CACRTRTAGEQYF.

The rearrangement uses TRBV9 and TRBJ1-3; 8 bases map to TRBD1. Germline V gene sequence: CDR1 SGDLS, CDR2 YYNGEE. The length of the CDR3 is 16 residues. Trimming removed 3 bases from V and 2 bases from J; junction bases left unmatched: 7. The CDR3 DNA is TGTGCCAGCAGCGAAGGACAGGGCCCTCCTGGAAACACCATATATTTT. Translating it yields CASSEGQGPPGNTIYF.

This clone was detected only a few times. The rearrangement links TRBV4-1 to TRBJ1-5; D not certain. V was cut by 4 bases and J by 5 bases, with 15 bases left in between. The CDR3 has 15 residues. Looked up from germline, CDR1 is MGHRA and CDR2 is YSYEKL. The chain's CDR3 is CASSPRSGNDQPQHF. The CDR3 DNA sequence: TGCGCCAGCAGCCCAAGATCCGGGAACGATCAGCCCCAGCATTTT.

This clone was detected only once. The V call is TRBV5-4, the J call TRBJ2-2, with TRBD2 identical over 8 bases. V trimming: 0 bases; J trimming: 4 bases; junction bases outside the gene matches: 5. The germline V gene encodes CDR1 SGHNT and CDR2 YYREEE (reference sequence). The CDR3 covers 16 residues. The DNA for the CDR3 is TGTGCCAGCAGCTTGGGACGGGAGGGCCTCACCGGGGAGCTGTTTTTT. Translated, it gives CASSLGREGLTGELFF.

The V gene is TRBV10-3, the J gene TRBJ1-1; D uncertain. V was pared by 3 bases and J by 4 bases, with 15 bases between. The length of the CDR3 is 15 residues. Looked up from germline, CDR1 is ENHRY and CDR2 is SYGVKD. The CDR3 reads CAISDSLGYGTEAFF. CDR3 DNA: TGTGCCATCAGTGATAGTCTGGGGTACGGCACTGAAGCTTTCTTT.

The J gene is TRBJ2-3, the V gene TRBV11-2; D is unclear. The CDR3 extends over 15 amino acids. V lost 0 bases and J 6 bases, leaving 13 bases between the germline ends. Germline V gives CDR1 SGHAT, CDR2 FQNNGV. The DNA for the CDR3 is TGTGCCAGCAGCTTAGATACCTGGGGAACGGATACGCAGTATTTT. This codes for CASSLDTWGTDTQYF.

CDR3 protein: CASSRGQLSAYEQYF. CDR3 bases: TGTGCCAGCAGTCGGGGACAGCTTTCGGCCTACGAGCAGTACTTC. The chain uses TRBV6-6 and TRBJ2-7, with 7 bases fitting TRBD1. The CDR3 sequence is 15 residues long. The ends lost 5 bases at V and 2 bases at J; junction bases unmatched: 9. Germline values: CDR1 MNHNY, CDR2 SVGAGI (reference sequence).

The chain recombines TRBV30 with TRBJ1-2, with 8 bases aligning to TRBD1. The length of the CDR3 is 15 residues. The trim removed 4 bases at V and 2 bases at J, leaving 9 bases unmatched. Germline values: CDR1 GTSNPN, CDR2 SVGIG (reference sequence). This CDR3 reads CAWTDRAPSNYGYTF. Here the CDR3 DNA reads TGTGCCTGGACGGACAGGGCCCCTTCGAACTATGGCTACACCTTC. Filled out from reference TRBV30 and TRBJ1-2, the complete variable domain reads SQTIHQWPATLVQPVGSPLSLECTVEGTSNPNLYWYRQAAGRGLQLLFYSVGIGQISSEVPQNLSASRPQDRQFILSSKKLLLSDSGFYLCAWTDRAPSNYGYTFGSGTRLTVV.

The chain joins TRBV29-1 to TRBJ1-5, with 7 bases matching TRBD1. V shed 6 bases, J shed 4 bases, and the junction held 6 bases outside the gene matches. The CDR3 length is 13 residues. Per the germline V gene, CDR1 is SQVTM and CDR2 is ANQGSEA. This chain's CDR3 is CSVSQGMNQPQHF. CDR3 sequence (DNA): TGCAGCGTCTCACAGGGGATGAATCAGCCCCAGCATTTT.

There are a few counts of this clone. Additional DNA sequences in this sample encode the identical CDR3. This chain connects TRBV5-1 to TRBJ2-6; D tentatively fits TRBD1 or TRBD2 (6 bases each). The germline CDR1 and CDR2 sequences are SGHRS and YFSETQ. The CDR3 totals 15 residues. Trimming took off 0 bases at V and 4 bases at J, with 8 bases between the two ends. In DNA, the CDR3 is TGCGCCAGCAGCTTGGGGGGGGCCGGGGCCAACGTCCTGACTTTC. Its translation: CASSLGGAGANVLTF.

This clone was seen a single time. The chain carries TRBV7-2 and TRBJ1-1; 10 bases agree with TRBD1. J was trimmed by 8 bases and V by 3 bases; bases with no gene match: 18. CDR1 is SGHTA and CDR2 is FQGNSA in the germline V gene. The CDR3 totals 18 residues. Written as DNA, the CDR3 is TGTGCCAGCAGCTTGCGGGCAGTCGGGACAGGGGAGATCGAGGAAGCTTTCTTT. Residues: CASSLRAVGTGEIEEAFF.